This T cell receptor (beta chain) derives from a study of blood T cells in healthy people across ages. The use of a sample-barcoded 5' primer and a J-beta primer mix characterized a second PCR of roughly 6 to 12 cycles. TCRdb reprocessed the 5' RACE reads via MiXCR and lists one record per CDR3 protein. The data show 780,000 or so distinct CDR3 sequences, with around 50% seen just once and approximately 24% held by the top ten. Drawn from each donor were 8.5 to 10 milliliters of peripheral blood. Total RNA extraction produced at least 5.5 micrograms (per sample) for the study. In this sample, this clonotype turned up a few times. This TCR derives from a man aged 35-49 years in good health. Material for sequencing was blood.

CDR3 protein: CASTGRYSTDTQYF. DNA for the CDR3: TGTGCCAGCACGGGACGTTATAGCACAGATACGCAGTATTTT. The V gene is TRBV11-2, the J gene TRBJ2-3, with D perhaps matching TRBD1 or TRBD2 (5 bases each). This CDR3 is 14 amino acids long. From germline, CDR1 is SGHAT and CDR2 FQNNGV. V dropped 7 bases and J dropped 0 bases, with 11 bases sitting between them.